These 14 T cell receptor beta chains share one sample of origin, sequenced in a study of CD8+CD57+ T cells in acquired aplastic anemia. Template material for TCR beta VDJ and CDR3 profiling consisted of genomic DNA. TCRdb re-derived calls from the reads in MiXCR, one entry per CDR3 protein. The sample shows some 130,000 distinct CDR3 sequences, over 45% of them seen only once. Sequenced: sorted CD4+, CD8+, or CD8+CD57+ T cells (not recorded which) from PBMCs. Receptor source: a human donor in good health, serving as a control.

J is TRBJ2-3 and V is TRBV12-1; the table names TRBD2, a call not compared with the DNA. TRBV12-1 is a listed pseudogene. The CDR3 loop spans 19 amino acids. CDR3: CASSFRTSGGAPSWDTQYF. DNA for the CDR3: TGTGCCAGCAGCTTTCGGACTAGCGGGGGGGCCCCATCGTGGGATACGCAGTATTTT.

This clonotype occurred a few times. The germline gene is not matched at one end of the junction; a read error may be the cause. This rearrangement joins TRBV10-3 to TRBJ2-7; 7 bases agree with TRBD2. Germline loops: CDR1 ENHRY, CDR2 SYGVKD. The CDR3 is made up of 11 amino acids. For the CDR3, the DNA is TGTGCCATCAGTGAGGCGGGGGACCCAGTTTTC. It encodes CAISEAGDPVF.

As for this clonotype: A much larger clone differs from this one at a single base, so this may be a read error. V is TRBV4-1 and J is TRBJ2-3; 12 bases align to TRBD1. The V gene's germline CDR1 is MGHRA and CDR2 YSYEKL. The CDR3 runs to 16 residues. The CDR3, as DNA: TGCGACAGCAGCCCACTGGGACAGGGGGCCACAGATACGCAGTATTTT. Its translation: CDSSPLGQGATDTQYF.

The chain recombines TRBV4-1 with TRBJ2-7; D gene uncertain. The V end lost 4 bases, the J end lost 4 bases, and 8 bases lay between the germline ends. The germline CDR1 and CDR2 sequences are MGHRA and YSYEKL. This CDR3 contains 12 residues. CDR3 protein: CASSRPVYEQYF. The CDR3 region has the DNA TGCGCCAGCAGCCGGCCGGTTTACGAGCAGTACTTC.

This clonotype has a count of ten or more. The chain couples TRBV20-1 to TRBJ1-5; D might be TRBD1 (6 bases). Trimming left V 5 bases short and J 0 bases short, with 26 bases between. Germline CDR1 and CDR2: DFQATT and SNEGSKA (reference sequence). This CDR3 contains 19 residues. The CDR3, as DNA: TGCAGTGCTTCTGGCAGGGGCTCATACCCCCCTTATAGCAATCAGCCCCAGCATTTT. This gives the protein CSASGRGSYPPYSNQPQHF.

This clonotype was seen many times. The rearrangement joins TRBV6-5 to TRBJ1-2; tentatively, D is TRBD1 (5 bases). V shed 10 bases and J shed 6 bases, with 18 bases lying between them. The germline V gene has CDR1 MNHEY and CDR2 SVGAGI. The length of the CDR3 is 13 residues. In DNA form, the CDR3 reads TGTGCCATCAGCCGGGACCCAAGGGATGGCTACACCTTC. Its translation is CAISRDPRDGYTF.

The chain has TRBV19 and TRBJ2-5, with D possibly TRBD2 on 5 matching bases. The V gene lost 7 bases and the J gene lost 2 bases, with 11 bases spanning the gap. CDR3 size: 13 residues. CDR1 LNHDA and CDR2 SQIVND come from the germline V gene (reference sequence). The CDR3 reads CASNGKRQETQYF. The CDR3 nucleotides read TGTGCCAGTAACGGGAAGAGGCAAGAGACCCAGTACTTC.

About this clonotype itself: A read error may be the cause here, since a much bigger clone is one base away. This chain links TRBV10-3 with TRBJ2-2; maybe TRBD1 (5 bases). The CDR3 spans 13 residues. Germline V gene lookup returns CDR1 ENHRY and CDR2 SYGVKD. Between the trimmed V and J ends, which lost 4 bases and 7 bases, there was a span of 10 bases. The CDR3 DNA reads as TGTGCCATCAGTGGGCAGGGTAGCGGGGAGCTGTTTTTT. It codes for CAISGQGSGELFF.

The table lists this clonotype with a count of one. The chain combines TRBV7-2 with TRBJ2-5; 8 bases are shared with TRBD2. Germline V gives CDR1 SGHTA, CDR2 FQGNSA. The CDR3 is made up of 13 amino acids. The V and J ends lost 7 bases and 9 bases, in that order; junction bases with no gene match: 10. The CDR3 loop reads CASTTSGGRSQYF. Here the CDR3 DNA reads TGTGCCAGCACCACATCGGGGGGGCGGTCCCAGTACTTC.

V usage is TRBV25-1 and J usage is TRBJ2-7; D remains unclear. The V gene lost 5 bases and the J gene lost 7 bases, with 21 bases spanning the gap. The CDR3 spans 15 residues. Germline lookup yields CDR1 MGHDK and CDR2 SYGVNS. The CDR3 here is CASSSTQTEFSEQYF. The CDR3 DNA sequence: TGTGCCAGCAGTTCCACTCAGACCGAATTCTCGGAGCAGTACTTC.

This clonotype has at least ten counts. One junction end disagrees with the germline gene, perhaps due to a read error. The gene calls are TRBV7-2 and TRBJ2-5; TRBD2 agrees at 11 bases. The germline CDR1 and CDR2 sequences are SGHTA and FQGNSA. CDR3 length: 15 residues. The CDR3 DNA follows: TGTGCCAGCAGCTCGAGGACTAGCGGGCAAGAGGCCCAGTACTTC. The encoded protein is CASSSRTSGQEAQYF. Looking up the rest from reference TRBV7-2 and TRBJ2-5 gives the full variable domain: GAGVSQSPSNKVTEKGKDVELRCDPISGHTALYWYRQSLGQGLEFLIYFQGNSAPDKSGLPSDRFSAERTGGSVSTLTIQRTQQEDSAVYLCASSSRTSGQEAQYFGPGTRLLVL.

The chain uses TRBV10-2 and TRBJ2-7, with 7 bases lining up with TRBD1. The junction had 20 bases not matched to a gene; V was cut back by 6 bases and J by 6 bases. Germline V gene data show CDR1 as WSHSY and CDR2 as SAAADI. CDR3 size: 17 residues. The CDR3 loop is CASRGRPRGREAAEQYF. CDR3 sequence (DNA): TGCGCCAGCAGGGGACGACCTAGGGGGCGAGAGGCTGCCGAGCAGTACTTC.

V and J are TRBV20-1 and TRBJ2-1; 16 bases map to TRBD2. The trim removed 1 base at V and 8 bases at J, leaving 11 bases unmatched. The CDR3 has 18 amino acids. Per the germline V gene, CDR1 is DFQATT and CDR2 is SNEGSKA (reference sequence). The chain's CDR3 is CSARAPGLAGGLVDEQFF. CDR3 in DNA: TGCAGTGCTAGAGCTCCGGGACTAGCGGGAGGGTTAGTGGATGAGCAGTTCTTC.

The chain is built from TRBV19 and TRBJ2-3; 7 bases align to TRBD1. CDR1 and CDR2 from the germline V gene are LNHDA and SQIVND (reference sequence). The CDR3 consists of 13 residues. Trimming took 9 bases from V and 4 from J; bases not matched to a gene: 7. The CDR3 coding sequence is TGTGCCAGCAGGGACAGCCCGGCAGATACGCAGTATTTT. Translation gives CASRDSPADTQYF.